This T cell receptor (beta chain) was recovered during a study of T cells in Graves' hyperthyroidism and ophthalmopathy. CDR1 is SGHRS and CDR2 is YFSETQ in the germline V gene. With V trimmed by 4 bases and J by 0 bases, 6 bases remained unmatched. The CDR3 has 16 amino acids. Exclusions: uncontrolled infection, other autoimmune disease, pregnancy, lactation. Broader study findings: Most expanded thyroid clonotypes above 0.001 recurred in blood.

This clonotype was counted a few times. Its target is unknown. What was amplified from RNA transcripts were TCR beta CDR3 regions. HTBI primers drove first-round RT-PCR of the TCR CDR3. TCRdb ran MiXCR on the multiplex PCR reads and lists one entry per CDR3 protein. The sample shows over 200,000 distinct CDR3 sequences, roughly 15% of them seen only once. The genes are TRBV5-1 and TRBJ2-3; 9 bases agree with TRBD2. The receptor's source is a woman in her thirties or forties with Graves' hyperthyroidism that later progressed to Graves' ophthalmopathy. Sequencing was carried out using blood. The CDR3 sequence: CASSQLSGSSTDTQYF. CDR3 nucleotide sequence: TGCGCCAGCAGCCAACTTAGCGGGAGTAGCACAGATACGCAGTATTTT.